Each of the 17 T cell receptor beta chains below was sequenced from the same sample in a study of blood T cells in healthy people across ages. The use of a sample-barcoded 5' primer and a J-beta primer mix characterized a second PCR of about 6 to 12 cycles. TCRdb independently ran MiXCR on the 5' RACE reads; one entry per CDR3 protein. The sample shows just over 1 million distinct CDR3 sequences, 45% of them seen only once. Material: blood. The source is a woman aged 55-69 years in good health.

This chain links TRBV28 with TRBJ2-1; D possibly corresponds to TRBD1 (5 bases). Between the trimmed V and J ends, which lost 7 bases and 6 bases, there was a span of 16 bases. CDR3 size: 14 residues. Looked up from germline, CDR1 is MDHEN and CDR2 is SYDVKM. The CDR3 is CASIGGKGFNEQFF. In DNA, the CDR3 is TGTGCCAGCATAGGTGGGAAGGGGTTCAATGAGCAGTTCTTC.

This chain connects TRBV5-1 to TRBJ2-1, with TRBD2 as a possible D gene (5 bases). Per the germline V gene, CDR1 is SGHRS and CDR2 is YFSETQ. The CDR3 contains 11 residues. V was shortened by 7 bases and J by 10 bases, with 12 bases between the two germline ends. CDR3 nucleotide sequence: TGCGCCAGCGGTGGACGGAGGGAGCAGTTCTTC. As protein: CASGGRREQFF.

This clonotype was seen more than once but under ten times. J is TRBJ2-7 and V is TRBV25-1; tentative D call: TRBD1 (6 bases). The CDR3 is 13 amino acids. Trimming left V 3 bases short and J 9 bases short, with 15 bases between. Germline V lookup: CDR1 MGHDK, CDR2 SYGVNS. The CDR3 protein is CASSDPGAEGQYF. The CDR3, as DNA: TGTGCCAGCAGTGATCCAGGGGCCGAGGGGCAGTACTTC.

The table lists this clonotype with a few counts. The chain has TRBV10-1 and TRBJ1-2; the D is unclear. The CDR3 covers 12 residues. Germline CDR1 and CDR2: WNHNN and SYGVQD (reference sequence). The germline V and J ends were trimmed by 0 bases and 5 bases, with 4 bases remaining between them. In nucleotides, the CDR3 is TGCGCCAGCAGTGAGTCTGGATATGGCTACACCTTC. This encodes CASSESGYGYTF.

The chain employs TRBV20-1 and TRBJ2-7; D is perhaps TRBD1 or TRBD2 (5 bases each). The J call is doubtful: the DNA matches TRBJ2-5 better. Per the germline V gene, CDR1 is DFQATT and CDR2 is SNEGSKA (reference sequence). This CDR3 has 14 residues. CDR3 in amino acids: CSFRSGTQDETQYF. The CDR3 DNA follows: TGCAGTTTTCGGTCGGGGACCCAAGACGAGACCCAGTACTTC.

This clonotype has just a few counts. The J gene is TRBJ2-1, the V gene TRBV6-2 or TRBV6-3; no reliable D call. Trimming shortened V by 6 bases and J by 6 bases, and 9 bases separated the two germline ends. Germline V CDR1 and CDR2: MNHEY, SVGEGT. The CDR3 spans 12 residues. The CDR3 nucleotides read TGTGCCAGCAGACATTACGGCAATGAGCAGTTCTTC. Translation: CASRHYGNEQFF.

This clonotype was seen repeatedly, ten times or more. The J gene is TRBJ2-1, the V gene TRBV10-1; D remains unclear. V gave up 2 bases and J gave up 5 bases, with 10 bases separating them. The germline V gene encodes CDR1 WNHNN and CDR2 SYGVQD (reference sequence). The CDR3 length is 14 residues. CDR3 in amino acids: CASSEGRWNNEQFF. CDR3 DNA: TGCGCCAGCAGTGAGGGTAGATGGAACAATGAGCAGTTCTTC.

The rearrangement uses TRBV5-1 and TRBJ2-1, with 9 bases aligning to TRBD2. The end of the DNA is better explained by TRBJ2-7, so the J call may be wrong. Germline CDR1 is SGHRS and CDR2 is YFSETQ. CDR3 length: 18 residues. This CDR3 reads CASSLGVSGSLNLNEQYF. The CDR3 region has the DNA TGCGCCAGCAGCTTGGGGGTTAGCGGGAGCCTTAATTTGAATGAGCAGTACTTC.

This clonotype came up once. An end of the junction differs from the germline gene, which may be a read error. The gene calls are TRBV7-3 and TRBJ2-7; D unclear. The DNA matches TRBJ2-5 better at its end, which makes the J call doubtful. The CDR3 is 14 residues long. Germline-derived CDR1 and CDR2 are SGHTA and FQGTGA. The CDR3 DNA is TGTGTCAGCAGCTTAGATAGGGTCGTTGGGACCCAGTACTTC. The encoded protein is CVSSLDRVVGTQYF.

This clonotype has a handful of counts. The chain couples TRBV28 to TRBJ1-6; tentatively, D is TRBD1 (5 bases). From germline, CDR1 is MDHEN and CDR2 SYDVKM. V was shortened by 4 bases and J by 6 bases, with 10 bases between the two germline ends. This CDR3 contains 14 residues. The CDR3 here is CASSSGLSNSPLHF. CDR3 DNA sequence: TGTGCCAGCAGTTCAGGGTTGAGTAATTCACCCCTCCACTTT.

The CDR3 sequence is CASSLSLGLAPTDTQYF. In DNA form, the CDR3 reads TGTGCCAGCAGTTTATCACTCGGACTAGCCCCCACAGATACGCAGTATTTT. V usage is TRBV12-3 or TRBV12-4 and J usage is TRBJ2-3; 8 nucleotides line up with TRBD2. CDR3 length: 17 residues. V shed 2 bases and J 2 bases; nucleotides not matched to a gene: 9.

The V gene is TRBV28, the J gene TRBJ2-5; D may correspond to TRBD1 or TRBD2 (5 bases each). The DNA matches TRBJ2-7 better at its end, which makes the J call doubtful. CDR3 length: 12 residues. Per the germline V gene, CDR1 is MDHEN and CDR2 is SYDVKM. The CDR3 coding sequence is TGTGCCAGCCGGGGACCCGCTAACGAGCAGTACTTC. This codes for CASRGPANEQYF.

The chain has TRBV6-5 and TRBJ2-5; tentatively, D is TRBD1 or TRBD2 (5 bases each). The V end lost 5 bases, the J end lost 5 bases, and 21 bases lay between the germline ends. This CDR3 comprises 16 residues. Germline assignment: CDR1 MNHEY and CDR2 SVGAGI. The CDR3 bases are TGTGCCAGCAGTAACGCCGGGACGTGGGGGAAGGAGACCCAGTACTTC. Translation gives CASSNAGTWGKETQYF.

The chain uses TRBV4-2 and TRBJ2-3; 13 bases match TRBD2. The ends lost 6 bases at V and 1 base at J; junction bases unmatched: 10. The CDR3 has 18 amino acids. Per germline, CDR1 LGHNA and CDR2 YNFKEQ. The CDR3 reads CASRFGLAGEGGTDTQYF. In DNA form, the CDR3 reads TGTGCCAGCAGATTCGGACTAGCGGGAGAGGGAGGCACAGATACGCAGTATTTT.

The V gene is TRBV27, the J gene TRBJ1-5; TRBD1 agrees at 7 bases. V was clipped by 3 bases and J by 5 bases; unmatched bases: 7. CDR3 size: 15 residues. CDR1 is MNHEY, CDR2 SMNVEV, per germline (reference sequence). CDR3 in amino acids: CASSFAGQVHQPQHF. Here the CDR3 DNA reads TGTGCCAGCAGTTTTGCCGGACAGGTTCATCAGCCCCAGCATTTT.

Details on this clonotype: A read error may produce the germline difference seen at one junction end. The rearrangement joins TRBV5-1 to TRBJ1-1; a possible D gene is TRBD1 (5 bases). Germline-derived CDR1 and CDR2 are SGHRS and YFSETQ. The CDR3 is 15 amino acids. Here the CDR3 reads CAGSLDLGVNTEAFF. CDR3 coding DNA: TGCGCCGGCAGCTTGGATCTGGGGGTCAACACTGAAGCTTTCTTT.

Here the CDR3 reads CASSKGPAEYNEQFF. DNA of the CDR3: TGTGCCAGCAGCAAGGGGCCAGCAGAGTACAATGAGCAGTTCTTC. The chain joins TRBV3-1 to TRBJ2-1, with D possibly TRBD1 on 5 matching bases. V lost 5 bases to trimming and J lost 4 bases, with 15 bases between them. CDR1 is LGHDT, CDR2 YNNKEL, per germline (reference sequence). The CDR3 loop spans 15 amino acids.